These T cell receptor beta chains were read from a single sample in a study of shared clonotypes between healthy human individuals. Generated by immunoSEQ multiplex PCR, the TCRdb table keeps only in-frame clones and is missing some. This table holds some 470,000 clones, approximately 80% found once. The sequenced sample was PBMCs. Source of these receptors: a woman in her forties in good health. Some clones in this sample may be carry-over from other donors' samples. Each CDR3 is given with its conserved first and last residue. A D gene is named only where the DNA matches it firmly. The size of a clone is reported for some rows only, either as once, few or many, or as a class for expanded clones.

CASSLVRGRPDGELFF	TGCGCCAGCAGCTTGGTCAGGGGGCGCCCCGACGGGGAGCTGTTTTTT	TRBJ2-2	TRBD1	TRBV5-1	.
CASRGSRTEAFF	TGTGCCAGCAGGGGCAGTCGTACTGAAGCTTTCTTT	TRBJ1-1	.	TRBV6-5	.
CASSLSARNQPQHF	TGTGCCAGCAGCTTATCCGCCCGCAATCAGCCCCAGCATTTT	TRBJ1-5	.	TRBV11-2	.
CASILTGTGVGNEQFF	TGTGCCAGCATTCTTACCGGGACAGGGGTAGGGAATGAGCAGTTCTTC	TRBJ2-1	TRBD1	TRBV27	.
CASSRGANPETQYF	TGCGCCAGCAGCCGAGGGGCTAATCCAGAGACCCAGTACTTC	TRBJ2-5	.	TRBV4-1	few
CASSALRGDNEQFF	TGTGCCAGCAGCGCCCTACGGGGGGACAATGAGCAGTTCTTC	TRBJ2-1	TRBD2	TRBV11-2	.
CASSSGLNQPQHF	TGTGCCAGCTCGTCAGGGTTAAATCAGCCCCAGCATTTT	TRBJ1-5	.	TRBV9	.
CASSLVAEHNGYTF	TGTGCCAGCAGCCTAGTGGCAGAACACAATGGCTACACCTTC	TRBJ1-2	.	TRBV28	.
CASSFRDRGRDTF	TGTGCCAGCAGTTTCCGGGACAGAGGTAGGGACACCTTC	TRBJ1-2	TRBD1	TRBV28	few
CASSLHSGSKREQYF	TGTGCCAGCAGCCTACATAGCGGGAGTAAGCGCGAGCAGTACTTC	TRBJ2-7	TRBD2	TRBV7-9	.
CASSVAGPNTGELFF	TGTGCCAGCAGCGTAGCCGGGCCGAACACCGGGGAGCTGTTTTTT	TRBJ2-2	.	TRBV9	.
CASSTLGLSYEQYF	TGTGCCAGTAGTACTCTTGGACTCTCCTACGAGCAGTACTTC	TRBJ2-7	.	TRBV19	few
CASSPTAQGARNTEAFF	TGCGCCAGCAGTCCGACAGCACAGGGGGCGAGGAACACTGAAGCTTTCTTT	TRBJ1-1	TRBD1	TRBV5-1	.
CATSRQENSPLHF	TGTGCCACCAGCAGACAGGAGAATTCACCCCTCCACTTT	TRBJ1-6	.	TRBV15	.
CASSARTSGNNEQFF	TGTGCCAGCAGCGCCCGGACTAGCGGAAACAATGAGCAGTTCTTC	TRBJ2-1	.	TRBV21-1	once
CATHGTAYEQYF	TGTGCCACCCATGGGACCGCCTACGAGCAGTACTTC	TRBJ2-7	.	TRBV10-3	.
CASSLLGTGGEKLFF	TGTGCCAGCAGCCTTCTGGGGACAGGGGGAGAAAAACTGTTTTTT	TRBJ1-4	TRBD1	TRBV7-8	.
CASSESSRGGTQYF	TGCGCCAGCAGTGAGTCAAGCAGAGGGGGGACCCAGTACTTC	TRBJ2-5	.	TRBV10-2	.
CASNGPFGNQPQHF	TGTGCCAGTAATGGACCCTTTGGCAATCAGCCCCAGCATTTT	TRBJ1-5	.	TRBV19	.
CASSIGIFHTEAFF	TGTGCCAGTAGTATAGGGATTTTTCACACTGAAGCTTTCTTT	TRBJ1-1	.	TRBV19	.
CASSPSGLAAPHEQYF	TGTGCCAGCAGTCCGTCTGGACTAGCGGCCCCCCACGAGCAGTACTTC	TRBJ2-7	TRBD2	TRBV28	few
CAISKETATNEKLFF	TGTGCCATCAGCAAGGAGACAGCCACTAATGAAAAACTGTTTTTT	TRBJ1-4	.	TRBV10-3	once
CASSQSSPPGRLPYGYTF	TGCGCCAGCAGTCAAAGCTCCCCGCCCGGGCGGTTACCTTATGGCTACACCTTC	TRBJ1-2	.	TRBV23-1	.
CAWGEVAETQYF	TGTGCCTGGGGGGAGGTAGCAGAGACCCAGTACTTC	TRBJ2-5	.	TRBV30	.
CASINSRASSGRDEQFF	TGTGCCAGCATTAATTCGAGGGCGAGTAGCGGGAGAGATGAGCAGTTCTTC	TRBJ2-1	TRBD2	TRBV28	.
CASSSPGQGVEKLFF	TGTGCCAGCAGCTCGCCGGGACAGGGAGTTGAAAAACTGTTTTTT	TRBJ1-4	TRBD1	TRBV11-2	.
CARTRGGVNRAFF	TGCGCCAGGACAAGGGGCGGGGTCAATCGAGCTTTCTTT	TRBJ1-1	.	TRBV5-1	.
CASSDLALGIYEQYF	TGTGCCAGCAGCGATCTAGCGTTGGGAATCTACGAGCAGTACTTC	TRBJ2-7	.	TRBV7-6	.
CATSRGLGGEQYF	TGTGCCACCAGCAGAGGGTTGGGAGGCGAGCAGTACTTC	TRBJ2-7	.	TRBV15	.
CASSTGHSLITEQYF	TGTGCCAGCAGCACGGGACACTCCTTGATCACCGAGCAGTACTTC	TRBJ2-7	.	TRBV5-6	.
CASSPQAGTSAGEQFF	TGTGCCAGCAGCCCTCAAGCAGGGACTAGCGCCGGTGAGCAGTTCTTC	TRBJ2-1	TRBD2	TRBV9	few
CASSLSSHLSTEAFF	TGTGCCAGCAGCTTAAGTAGTCACTTAAGCACTGAAGCTTTCTTT	TRBJ1-1	.	TRBV11-2	.
CASSPGRDEQYF	TGTGCCAGCTCACCGGGACGGGACGAGCAGTACTTC	TRBJ2-7	.	TRBV18	.
CASRPGQGGEAFF	TGTGCCAGCAGACCCGGACAGGGAGGAGAAGCTTTCTTT	TRBJ1-1	TRBD1	TRBV7-9	.
CATNIEQETQYF	TGTGCCACCAATATTGAGCAAGAGACCCAGTACTTC	TRBJ2-5	.	TRBV15	few
CASSFRGDEQFF	TGCGCCAGCAGCTTCAGGGGCGATGAGCAGTTCTTC	TRBJ2-1	.	TRBV5-1	.
CASSSRRAHRDRKLFF	TGTGCCAGCAGCTCCCGCCGGGCCCACCGAGATCGTAAACTGTTTTTT	TRBJ1-4	.	TRBV7-3	.